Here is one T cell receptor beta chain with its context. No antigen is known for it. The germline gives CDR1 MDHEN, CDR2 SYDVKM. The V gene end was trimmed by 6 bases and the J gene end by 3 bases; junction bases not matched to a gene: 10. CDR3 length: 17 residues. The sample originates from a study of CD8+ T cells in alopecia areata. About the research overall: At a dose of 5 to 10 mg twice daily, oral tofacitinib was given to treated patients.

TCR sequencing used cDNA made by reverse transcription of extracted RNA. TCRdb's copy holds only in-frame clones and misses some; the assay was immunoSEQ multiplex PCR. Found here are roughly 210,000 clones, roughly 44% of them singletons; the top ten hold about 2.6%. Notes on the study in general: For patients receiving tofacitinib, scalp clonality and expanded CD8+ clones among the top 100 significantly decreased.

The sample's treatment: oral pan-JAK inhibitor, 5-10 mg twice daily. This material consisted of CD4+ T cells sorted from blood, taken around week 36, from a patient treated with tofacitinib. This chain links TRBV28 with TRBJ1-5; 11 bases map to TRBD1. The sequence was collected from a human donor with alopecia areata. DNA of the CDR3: TGTGCCAGCAGCACTACTAGGACAGGGGGCGTCAATCAGCCCCAGCATTTT. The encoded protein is CASSTTRTGGVNQPQHF.